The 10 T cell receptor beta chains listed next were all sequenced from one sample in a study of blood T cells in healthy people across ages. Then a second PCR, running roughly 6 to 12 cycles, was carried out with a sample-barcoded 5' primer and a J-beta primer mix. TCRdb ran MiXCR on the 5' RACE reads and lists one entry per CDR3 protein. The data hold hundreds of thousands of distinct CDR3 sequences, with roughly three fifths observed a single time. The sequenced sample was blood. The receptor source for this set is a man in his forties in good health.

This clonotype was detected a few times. The CDR3 DNA sequence: TGTGCCAGCAGCTTAGGGCAGGGCTATACCTACGAGCAGTACTTC. It is translated as CASSLGQGYTYEQYF. The genes are TRBV7-2 and TRBJ2-7, with a tentative D call TRBD1 (5 bases). Germline CDR1 is SGHTA and CDR2 is FQGNSA. Between the trimmed V and J ends, which lost 1 base and 2 bases, there was a span of 12 bases. CDR3 length: 15 residues. The variable domain in full, with the rest retrieved from reference TRBV7-2 and TRBJ2-7, is GAGVSQSPSNKVTEKGKDVELRCDPISGHTALYWYRQSLGQGLEFLIYFQGNSAPDKSGLPSDRFSAERTGGSVSTLTIQRTQQEDSAVYLCASSLGQGYTYEQYFGPGTRLTVT.

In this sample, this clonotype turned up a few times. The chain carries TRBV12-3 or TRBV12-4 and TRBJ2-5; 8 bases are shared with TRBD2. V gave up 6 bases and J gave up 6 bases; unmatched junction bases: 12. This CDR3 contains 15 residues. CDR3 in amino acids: CASSKASGSLKTQYF. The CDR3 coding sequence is TGTGCCAGCAGCAAAGCAAGCGGGAGTCTGAAGACCCAGTACTTC.

The CDR3 DNA follows: TGTGCCAGTAGTGGTAACAGTCGAGGCGAAGAAAAACTGTTTTTT. Encoded protein: CASSGNSRGEEKLFF. The V call is TRBV19, the J call TRBJ1-4; no definite D call. Germline CDR1 is LNHDA and CDR2 is SQIVND (reference sequence). Deletions cut 5 bases from V and 8 bases from J, with 18 bases between. This CDR3 is built from 15 residues.

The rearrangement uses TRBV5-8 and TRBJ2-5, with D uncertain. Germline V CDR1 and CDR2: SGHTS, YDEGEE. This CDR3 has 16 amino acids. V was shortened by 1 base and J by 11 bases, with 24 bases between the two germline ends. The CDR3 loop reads CASSLFGGQLYNEQYF. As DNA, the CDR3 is TGTGCCAGCAGCTTGTTTGGCGGCCAGCTATACAATGAGCAGTACTTC.

The CDR3 loop reads CASSAGGSRIYEQYF. The CDR3 DNA reads TGTGCCAGCAGCGCAGGCGGAAGTCGAATCTACGAGCAGTACTTC. This chain links TRBV7-2 with TRBJ2-7; the D is unclear. The CDR3 runs 15 residues. Trimming took off 5 bases at V and 3 bases at J, with 17 bases between the two ends. Germline assignment: CDR1 SGHTA and CDR2 FQGNSA.

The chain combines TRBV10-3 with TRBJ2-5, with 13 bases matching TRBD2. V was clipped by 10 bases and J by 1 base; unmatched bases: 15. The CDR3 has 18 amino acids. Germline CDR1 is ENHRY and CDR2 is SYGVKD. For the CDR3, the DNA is TGTGCCACCAACCCAGGCGGGACTAGCGGGGATTCCCAAGAGACCCAGTACTTC. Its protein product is CATNPGGTSGDSQETQYF.

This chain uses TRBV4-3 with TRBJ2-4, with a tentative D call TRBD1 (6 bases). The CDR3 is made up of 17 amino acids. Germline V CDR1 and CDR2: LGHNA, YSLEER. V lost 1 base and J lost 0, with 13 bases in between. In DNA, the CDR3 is TGCGCCAGCAGCCAAGGGACAGACCGACTAGCCAAAAACATTCAGTACTTC. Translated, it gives CASSQGTDRLAKNIQYF.

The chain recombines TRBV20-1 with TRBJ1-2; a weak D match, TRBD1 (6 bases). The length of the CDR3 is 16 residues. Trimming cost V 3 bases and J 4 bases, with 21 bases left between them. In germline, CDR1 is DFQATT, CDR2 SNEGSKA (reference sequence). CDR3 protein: CSASPPGPHRAYGYTF. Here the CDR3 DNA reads TGCAGTGCTAGCCCCCCGGGTCCCCACAGGGCCTATGGCTACACCTTC.

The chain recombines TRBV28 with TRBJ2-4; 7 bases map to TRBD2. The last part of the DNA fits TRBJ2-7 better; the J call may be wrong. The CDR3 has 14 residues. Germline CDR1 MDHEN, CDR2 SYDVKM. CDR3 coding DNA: TGTGCCAGCAGTAATAGCGGGCCTAGCTACGAGCAGTACTTC. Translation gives CASSNSGPSYEQYF.

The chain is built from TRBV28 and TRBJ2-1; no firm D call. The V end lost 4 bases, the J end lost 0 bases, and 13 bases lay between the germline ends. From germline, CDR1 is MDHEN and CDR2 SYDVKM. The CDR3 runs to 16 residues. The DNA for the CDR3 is TGTGCCAGCAGTTCAACACGACAAAGCTCCTACAATGAGCAGTTCTTC. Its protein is CASSSTRQSSYNEQFF.